One sample yielded the 5 T cell receptor beta chains listed below, sequenced in a study of T cell responses to AZD1222 COVID-19 vaccine. Sequencing was performed with immunoSEQ multiplex PCR; in TCRdb, only in-frame clones are kept and a portion is missing. The sample has 110,000 to 150,000 clones, about 88% seen once. Specimen: peripheral blood, collected on day 0 of AZD1222 vaccination. The receptors derive from an adult in good health.

The CDR3 loop reads CASTRTGENSPLHF. The CDR3 DNA reads TGCGCCAGCACCCGGACAGGGGAGAATTCACCCCTCCACTTT. This chain links TRBV5-1 with TRBJ1-6; 9 nucleotides match TRBD1. Germline V lookup: CDR1 SGHRS, CDR2 YFSETQ. The V segment lost 6 bases and the J segment 7 bases; nucleotides outside the gene matches: 5. CDR3 length: 14 amino acids.

This clone was found once. The CDR3 region has the DNA TGTGCCAGTAGTCCCCGGATCCCCTACAATGAGCAGTTCTTC. It translates to CASSPRIPYNEQFF. V gene TRBV19 combines with J gene TRBJ2-1, with unresolved D. The CDR3 length is 14 residues. From germline, CDR1 is LNHDA and CDR2 SQIVND (reference sequence). Trimming stripped 5 bases from V and 2 bases from J, with 10 bases between.

In this sample, this clone turned up once. This rearrangement joins TRBV11-2 to TRBJ1-1, with D possibly being TRBD1 (6 bases). V was pared by 6 bases and J by 4 bases, with 18 bases between. Germline CDR1 reads SGHAT; CDR2 reads FQNNGV. There are 15 residues in the CDR3. The CDR3 bases are TGTGCCAGCAGTCCCCTCACCGGGGGCGTCACTGAAGCTTTCTTT. This translates into CASSPLTGGVTEAFF.

The chain links TRBV6-6 to TRBJ1-1; unclear D gene. This CDR3 has 19 amino acids. V lost 6 bases to trimming and J lost 0 bases, with 26 bases between them. Germline V gene lookup returns CDR1 MNHNY and CDR2 SVGAGI (reference sequence). CDR3 in DNA: TGTGCCAGCAGCTCTATACGCGGACCCTGGGAGTCCGTGAACACTGAAGCTTTCTTT. It translates to CASSSIRGPWESVNTEAFF.

The V and J genes are TRBV10-3 and TRBJ2-1; 8 nucleotides line up with TRBD2. The CDR3 consists of 14 residues. Trimming cost V 7 bases and J 5 bases; bases outside gene matches: 7. The germline V gene encodes CDR1 ENHRY and CDR2 SYGVKD. CDR3 loop: CAINSGATDNEQFF. The CDR3 DNA reads as TGTGCCATCAATAGCGGGGCTACCGACAATGAGCAGTTCTTC.